Here is one T cell receptor (beta chain) with its context. Method: immunoSEQ multiplex PCR; TCRdb's copy keeps in-frame clones and lacks some. The table has 180,000 or so clones, about 87% seen once. This record comes from a study of cytomegalovirus exposure and HLA in healthy donors. Germline trimming cut 5 bases from V and 4 bases from J; bases unmatched to any gene: 13. The CDR3 has 17 amino acids. CDR1 LNHDA and CDR2 SQIVND come from the germline V gene (reference sequence). What was sequenced was PBMCs. V gene TRBV19 combines with J gene TRBJ2-2; 7 nucleotides agree with TRBD1. The TCR originated in a woman aged 25 to 39 in good health and CMV-seronegative. The CDR3 protein is CASSGPGTVAFTGELFF. The DNA of the CDR3 is TGTGCCAGTAGTGGTCCCGGGACAGTCGCTTTCACCGGGGAGCTGTTTTTT.